Shown below are 29 T cell receptor beta chains from a single sample sequenced in a study of T cells in Graves' hyperthyroidism and ophthalmopathy (dated 2019 in TCRdb). The library was made by multiplex PCR. Instrument used: Illumina HiSeq 2000. TCR beta CDR3 regions were amplified from RNA transcripts. For the first round of RT-PCR on the TCR CDR3, the HTBI primer set was used together with the Qiagen OneStep RT-PCR kit. The public sequencing data were trimmed at Q25 with fastp and processed into clonotypes with MiXCR by TCRdb, which kept only in-frame beta chains. Records with the same CDR3 protein are collapsed into one entry carrying the most frequent genes and DNA. Within this sample are about 260,000 distinct CDR3 sequences, with 16% of them counted one time only. The ten largest clones represent about 30% of the sample. Source material: blood. Source of these receptors: a young woman with Graves' ophthalmopathy.

At least ten counts were recorded for this clonotype. The V gene is TRBV28, the J gene TRBJ2-3; 8 bases line up with TRBD2. The CDR3 has 20 residues. The junction had 23 bases not matched to a gene; V was cut back by 4 bases and J by 5 bases. Germline CDR1 MDHEN, CDR2 SYDVKM. CDR3 loop: CASSYPMLAGPIERVDTQYF. The CDR3 coding sequence is TGTGCCAGCAGTTACCCGATGCTAGCGGGCCCTATAGAACGGGTAGATACGCAGTATTTT.

At least ten counts were recorded for this clonotype. The chain uses TRBV12-3 or TRBV12-4 and TRBJ2-7; no firm D call. The CDR3 totals 14 residues. The V end was cut by 2 bases, the J end by 6 bases, with 14 bases between. The CDR3, as DNA: TGTGCCAGCAGTTTACAGCTAGTCAGTAGCGAGCAGTACTTC. Encoded protein: CASSLQLVSSEQYF.

This clonotype was observed many times. This chain links TRBV18 with TRBJ1-2; D is possibly TRBD1 (6 bases). V was cut by 2 bases and J by 8 bases, with 15 bases left in between. CDR1 KGHSH and CDR2 LQKENI come from the germline V gene. The CDR3 totals 14 residues. The CDR3 region is CASSPGAGDGGYTF. The CDR3 nucleotides are TGTGCCAGCTCACCAGGGGCAGGGGACGGAGGCTACACCTTC.

This clonotype was seen ten or more times. V is TRBV12-3 or TRBV12-4 and J is TRBJ2-7; TRBD2 agrees at 10 bases. This CDR3 has 14 amino acids. V shed 5 bases and J 2 bases; nucleotides not matched to a gene: 3. In nucleotides, the CDR3 is TGTGCCAGCAGTACTAGCGGGACAGCCTACGAGCAGTACTTC. The encoded protein is CASSTSGTAYEQYF.

This sequence joins TRBV6-1 and TRBJ2-1, with 10 bases identical to TRBD1. The ends lost 5 bases at V and 4 bases at J; junction bases unmatched: 8. The CDR3 extends over 16 amino acids. From germline, CDR1 is MNHNS and CDR2 SASEGT. The CDR3 nucleotides are TGTGCCAGCAGTCGACCCCGGACAGGGGGGTACAATGAGCAGTTCTTC. This sequence encodes CASSRPRTGGYNEQFF.

The rearrangement links TRBV20-1 to TRBJ1-3; D is perhaps TRBD1 (6 bases). Germline V lookup: CDR1 DFQATT, CDR2 SNEGSKA (reference sequence). The CDR3 covers 15 residues. Trimming took 0 bases from V and 1 from J, leaving 10 bases between them. The CDR3 reads CSARDGTLSGNTIYF. The CDR3 DNA follows: TGCAGTGCTAGAGACGGGACACTTTCTGGAAACACCATATATTTT.

This clonotype was seen repeatedly, ten times or more. The genes are TRBV18 and TRBJ2-1, with TRBD2 identical over 11 bases. CDR1 is KGHSH, CDR2 LQKENI, per germline. V lost 6 bases, J lost 3 bases, and 4 bases stayed unmatched. The CDR3 totals 15 residues. CDR3 coding DNA: TGTGCCAGCTCGAAGGGACTAGCGGACTACAATGAGCAGTTCTTC. Protein: CASSKGLADYNEQFF.

This clonotype was recorded many times. The V and J genes are TRBV30 and TRBJ2-2; D not resolved. The end of the DNA is better explained by TRBJ1-1, so the J call may be wrong. The CDR3 runs to 11 residues. Germline V CDR1 and CDR2: GTSNPN, SVGIG (reference sequence). The CDR3 DNA reads TGTGCCTGGAGTTTAGCCCGGGGAGCTTTCTTT. It specifies CAWSLARGAFF.

For the CDR3, the DNA is TGCGCCAGCAGTCTTGGACAGGGGGCTTTCGGGGAGCTGTTTTTT. Its translation: CASSLGQGAFGELFF. The gene calls are TRBV10-1 and TRBJ2-2; TRBD1 matches at 11 bases. V lost 5 bases and J lost 7; bases outside the gene matches: 6. This CDR3 is built from 15 residues. Per germline, CDR1 WNHNN and CDR2 SYGVQD (reference sequence).

The sample holds many counts of this clonotype. This chain links TRBV27 with TRBJ2-5; 14 bases are a match to TRBD2. Germline trimming cut 3 bases from V and 5 bases from J; bases unmatched to any gene: 2. Germline CDR1 and CDR2: MNHEY and SMNVEV (reference sequence). This CDR3 is built from 15 residues. This CDR3 is CASSLGLAGVETQYF. Here the CDR3 DNA reads TGTGCCAGCAGTTTGGGACTAGCGGGAGTCGAGACCCAGTACTTC.

At least ten counts were recorded for this clonotype. The chain carries TRBV7-8 and TRBJ2-2, with 9 bases lining up with TRBD2. Germline V lookup: CDR1 SGHVS, CDR2 FQNEAQ. The CDR3 spans 16 residues. With 5 bases clipped from V and 6 bases from J, the junction kept 10 bases outside the gene matches. CDR3 nucleotide sequence: TGTGCCAGCAGCCGAGGAGGACTAGCGATCCCCGGGGAGCTGTTTTTT. This gives the protein CASSRGGLAIPGELFF. Full variable domain (missing parts from reference TRBV7-8 and TRBJ2-2): GAGVSQSPRYKVAKRGQDVALRCDPISGHVSLFWYQQALGQGPEFLTYFQNEAQLDKSGLPSDRFFAERPEGSVSTLKIQRTQQEDSAVYLCASSRGGLAIPGELFFGEGSRLTVL.

This clonotype was seen repeatedly, ten times or more. This sequence joins TRBV6-6 and TRBJ1-5; the D gene is possibly TRBD1 (6 bases). The V end was cut by 2 bases, the J end by 2 bases, with 13 bases between. Germline V CDR1 and CDR2: MNHNY, SVGAGI (reference sequence). This CDR3 has 16 amino acids. The CDR3 loop reads CASSYKQGGGNQPQHF. The CDR3 region has the DNA TGTGCCAGCAGTTACAAACAGGGTGGTGGCAATCAGCCCCAGCATTTT.

Ten or more counts support this clonotype. This chain joins TRBV20-1 and TRBJ2-5; 8 bases are a match to TRBD1. The V and J ends lost 3 bases and 5 bases, in that order; junction bases with no gene match: 2. Germline lookup yields CDR1 DFQATT and CDR2 SNEGSKA (reference sequence). The CDR3 runs to 12 residues. The CDR3 spells CSARGDRETQYF. The DNA for the CDR3 is TGCAGTGCTAGGGGGGACAGGGAGACCCAGTACTTC.

This clonotype has a count of ten or more. The chain employs TRBV6-1 and TRBJ1-2; no reliable D call. V shed 5 bases and J shed 5 bases, with 9 bases lying between them. Germline V gives CDR1 MNHNS, CDR2 SASEGT. This CDR3 is 12 amino acids long. The CDR3 spells CASSYLIYGYTF. CDR3 in DNA: TGTGCCAGCAGTTATTTGATATATGGCTACACCTTC.

In this sample, this clonotype turned up many times. The chain uses TRBV30 and TRBJ1-1; possible D gene TRBD1, 6 bases. The CDR3 is 15 amino acids. V was shortened by 0 bases and J by 0 bases, with 11 bases between the two germline ends. Per the germline V gene, CDR1 is GTSNPN and CDR2 is SVGIG (reference sequence). The CDR3, as DNA: TGTGCCTGGAGTGTTCCCGGGGGGCTGAACACTGAAGCTTTCTTT. This sequence encodes CAWSVPGGLNTEAFF.

This sequence joins TRBV11-2 and TRBJ2-1; TRBD2 matches at 9 bases. Losses at the gene ends were 4 bases for V and 6 bases for J; bases not matched to a gene: 16. The CDR3 runs 18 residues. The germline gives CDR1 SGHAT, CDR2 FQNNGV. Here the CDR3 reads CASSSNPAGGLGGNEQFF. CDR3 DNA: TGTGCCAGCAGCTCCAACCCAGCGGGAGGCCTTGGGGGCAATGAGCAGTTCTTC.

The sample holds many counts of this clonotype. The rearrangement uses TRBV28 and TRBJ2-7; 8 nucleotides agree with TRBD1. J gave up 3 bases and V 2 bases, and 9 bases lay outside the gene matches. Germline V gene lookup returns CDR1 MDHEN and CDR2 SYDVKM. This CDR3 has 16 amino acids. The chain's CDR3 is CASSLDRGGLIYEQYF. The CDR3, as DNA: TGTGCCAGCAGTTTAGACAGGGGTGGTCTCATCTACGAGCAGTACTTC. The variable domain in full, with the rest retrieved from reference TRBV28 and TRBJ2-7, is DVKVTQSSRYLVKRTGEKVFLECVQDMDHENMFWYRQDPGLGLRLIYFSYDVKMKEKGDIPEGYSVSREKKERFSLILESASTNQTSMYLCASSLDRGGLIYEQYFGPGTRLTVT.

This clonotype was counted ten times or more. V and J are TRBV11-2 and TRBJ2-7; D is unresolved. Germline assignment: CDR1 SGHAT and CDR2 FQNNGV. This CDR3 contains 13 residues. V was clipped by 1 base and J by 5 bases, with 9 bases between them. The CDR3: CASSLVGWDEQYF. For the CDR3, the DNA is TGTGCCAGCAGCTTAGTTGGGTGGGACGAGCAGTACTTC.

This clonotype was seen at least ten times. This chain connects TRBV20-1 to TRBJ2-3; TRBD1 matches 7 bases. There are 12 residues in the CDR3. The germline V gene encodes CDR1 DFQATT and CDR2 SNEGSKA (reference sequence). J was trimmed by 4 bases and V by 6 bases; bases with no gene match: 4. CDR3 region: CSAAGTADTQYF. CDR3 DNA: TGCAGTGCCGCCGGGACAGCAGATACGCAGTATTTT.

This clonotype has at least ten counts. The chain is built from TRBV18 and TRBJ1-5, with D possibly TRBD1 on 5 matching bases. Per germline, CDR1 KGHSH and CDR2 LQKENI. This CDR3 contains 15 residues. V lost 4 bases to trimming and J lost 3 bases, with 13 bases between them. The CDR3 DNA follows: TGTGCCAGCTCACTTACAGGAGACCCCAATCAGCCCCAGCATTTT. Its protein product is CASSLTGDPNQPQHF.

This chain connects TRBV11-2 to TRBJ2-7; 8 bases match TRBD1. This CDR3 is built from 15 residues. The trim removed 2 bases at V and 2 bases at J, leaving 5 bases unmatched. Germline V lookup: CDR1 SGHAT, CDR2 FQNNGV. This chain's CDR3 is CASSLRQGPAYEQYF. The DNA for the CDR3 is TGTGCCAGCAGCTTACGACAGGGGCCAGCCTACGAGCAGTACTTC.

The table lists this clonotype with many counts. The V and J genes are TRBV30 and TRBJ2-3, with TRBD2 identical over 10 bases. Germline lookup yields CDR1 GTSNPN and CDR2 SVGIG (reference sequence). With V trimmed by 3 bases and J by 7 bases, 7 bases remained unmatched. This CDR3 is 14 amino acids long. The CDR3 nucleotides read TGTGCCTGGAGCGCAGCGGGGGGGTTCAATACGCAGTATTTT. Protein: CAWSAAGGFNTQYF.

This clonotype has a count of ten or more. This chain joins TRBV7-3 and TRBJ1-2, with 8 bases that match TRBD1. Germline CDR1 reads SGHTA; CDR2 reads FQGTGA. This CDR3 comprises 16 residues. The V gene end was trimmed by 5 bases and the J gene end by 3 bases; junction bases not matched to a gene: 11. The CDR3 DNA follows: TGTGCCAGCAGCCTCCGGACAGGGTCAAATTACTATGGCTACACCTTC. Its translation: CASSLRTGSNYYGYTF.

This clonotype came up many times. The chain employs TRBV28 and TRBJ2-3; a possible D gene is TRBD2 (6 bases). The germline V and J ends were trimmed by 3 bases and 1 base, with 17 bases remaining between them. The length of the CDR3 is 17 residues. Germline CDR1 is MDHEN and CDR2 is SYDVKM. The CDR3 here is CASSLSDLEGRTDTQYF. CDR3 bases: TGTGCCAGCAGTTTGAGTGATCTGGAGGGACGCACAGATACGCAGTATTTT.

The gene calls are TRBV2 and TRBJ2-1, with 13 bases that match TRBD2. CDR1 SNHLY and CDR2 FYNNEI come from the germline V gene. The trim removed 6 bases at V and 7 bases at J, leaving 3 bases unmatched. The CDR3 runs to 14 residues. DNA of the CDR3: TGTGCCAGCAGCGAGACTAGCGGGGGGAATGAGCAGTTCTTC. Its translation: CASSETSGGNEQFF.

In its sample, this clonotype was seen many times. The chain combines TRBV24-1 with TRBJ2-5; 10 positions match TRBD2. Germline loops: CDR1 KGHDR, CDR2 SFDVKD. The CDR3 spans 16 residues. Losses at the gene ends were 0 bases for V and 6 bases for J; bases not matched to a gene: 6. CDR3 sequence (DNA): TGTGCCACCAGTGATTTGCAAAGCGGGGGGGCTCAGACCCAGTACTTC. Translation gives CATSDLQSGGAQTQYF.

This clonotype was detected ten times or more. J is TRBJ2-7 and V is TRBV3-2; TRBD2, the D gene given by the table, was not confirmed from the DNA. TRBV3-2 is deemed a pseudogene. The CDR3 is 17 residues long. The CDR3 DNA sequence: TGTGCCAGCAGCCAACGGTGCGGGAGGGCCCCACTCTACGAGCAGTACTTC. Translated, it gives CASSQRCGRAPLYEQYF.

There are many counts of this clonotype. This chain joins TRBV11-3 and TRBJ2-1, with TRBD2 matching over 8 bases. This CDR3 has 12 residues. The V and J ends lost 1 base and 10 bases, in that order; junction bases with no gene match: 0. CDR1 SGHNT and CDR2 YENEEA come from the germline V gene. CDR3 residues: CASSLGTSEQFF. Here the CDR3 DNA reads TGTGCCAGCAGCTTAGGGACTAGCGAGCAGTTCTTC.

Ten or more counts support this clonotype. The chain joins TRBV27 to TRBJ2-1, with TRBD2 matching 11 bases. CDR3 length: 15 amino acids. Germline CDR1 and CDR2: MNHEY and SMNVEV (reference sequence). V lost 4 bases to trimming and J lost 6 bases; unmatched junction nucleotides: 5. CDR3 sequence reads: CASSSPSGGTNEQFF. The CDR3, as DNA: TGTGCCAGCAGTTCTCCTAGCGGGGGGACCAATGAGCAGTTCTTC.